This passage covers 19 T cell receptor beta chains from one sample sequenced in a study of cytomegalovirus exposure and HLA in healthy donors. Both 60 Vbeta primers and 13 Jbeta primers went into the PCR. Profiling relied on immunoSEQ multiplex PCR, and the TCRdb table lists in-frame clones only, not all of them. The sample lists around 150,000 clones; roughly three quarters were seen once. Sequencing was done on a sample of PBMCs. The receptors shown here come from a woman aged 45-59 years in good health and CMV-seronegative.

The gene calls are TRBV28 and TRBJ2-7; 12 nucleotides agree with TRBD2. Germline lookup yields CDR1 MDHEN and CDR2 SYDVKM. With 6 bases clipped from V and 0 bases from J, the junction kept 0 bases outside the gene matches. The CDR3 totals 14 residues. CDR3 coding DNA: TGTGCCAGCAGGACTAGCGGGGGCTCCTACGAGCAGTACTTC. This gives the protein CASRTSGGSYEQYF. Full variable domain (remainder filled in from reference TRBV28 and TRBJ2-7): DVKVTQSSRYLVKRTGEKVFLECVQDMDHENMFWYRQDPGLGLRLIYFSYDVKMKEKGDIPEGYSVSREKKERFSLILESASTNQTSMYLCASRTSGGSYEQYFGPGTRLTVT.

V is TRBV2 and J is TRBJ2-3, with D maybe TRBD2 (6 bases). Trimming removed 8 bases at V and 2 bases at J, with 17 bases between. Germline values: CDR1 SNHLY, CDR2 FYNNEI. The CDR3 runs 15 residues. The CDR3 is CASLRTIRITDTQYF. The CDR3 DNA reads as TGTGCCAGCCTACGGACTATCAGGATCACAGATACGCAGTATTTT.

Concerning this clone itself: Germline is not matched at one junction end, which may reflect a read error. The rearrangement links TRBV7-9 to TRBJ2-6; tentative D call: TRBD1 (5 bases). The germline V gene encodes CDR1 SEHNR and CDR2 FQNEAQ (reference sequence). The CDR3 is 14 residues long. The CDR3 nucleotides read TGTGCCAGCAGCCGATCCTCTGGGGCCGACGTCCTGACTTTC. Translating gives CASSRSSGADVLTF.

This chain uses TRBV27 with TRBJ1-2; TRBD1 aligns across 7 bases. The germline V gene encodes CDR1 MNHEY and CDR2 SMNVEV (reference sequence). V dropped 8 bases and J dropped 8; count of bases not matched to a gene: 14. This CDR3 has 14 residues. CDR3 sequence: CASRQQGRWEGYTF. CDR3 bases: TGTGCCAGCCGCCAACAGGGGAGATGGGAAGGCTACACCTTC.

The V gene is TRBV28, the J gene TRBJ2-1; possibly TRBD1 for D (6 bases). The CDR3 consists of 17 residues. V was shortened by 6 bases and J by 3 bases, with 21 bases between the two germline ends. The V gene's germline CDR1 is MDHEN and CDR2 SYDVKM. The CDR3 sequence: CASRRSGTPHGYNEQFF. CDR3 DNA: TGTGCCAGCAGACGGTCGGGGACACCACACGGCTACAATGAGCAGTTCTTC.

V is TRBV5-1 and J is TRBJ2-2; TRBD1 aligns across 8 bases. The length of the CDR3 is 15 residues. Germline trimming cut 4 bases from V and 3 bases from J; bases unmatched to any gene: 5. The germline gives CDR1 SGHRS, CDR2 YFSETQ. In DNA form, the CDR3 reads TGCGCCAGCAGCCTGGACAGGGTAGACACCGGGGAGCTGTTTTTT. The encoded protein is CASSLDRVDTGELFF.

The J gene is TRBJ2-7, the V gene TRBV5-6; 8 bases match TRBD1. The V gene's germline CDR1 is SGHDT and CDR2 YYEEEE. The length of the CDR3 is 12 residues. J gave up 7 bases and V 5 bases, and 5 bases lay outside the gene matches. CDR3 loop: CASSFTGGEQYF. CDR3 sequence (DNA): TGTGCCAGCAGTTTTACAGGGGGGGAGCAGTACTTC. Based on the CDR3 plus reference TRBV5-6 and TRBJ2-7, the full variable domain is DAGVTQSPTHLIKTRGQQVTLRCSPKSGHDTVSWYQQALGQGPQFIFQYYEEEERQRGNFPDRFSGHQFPNYSSELNVNALLLGDSALYLCASSFTGGEQYFGPGTRLTVT.

This chain joins TRBV11-2 and TRBJ2-1, with 9 bases identical to TRBD1. Losses at the gene ends were 5 bases for V and 4 bases for J; bases not matched to a gene: 3. Germline CDR1 SGHAT, CDR2 FQNNGV. This CDR3 is built from 14 residues. The CDR3 region has the DNA TGTGCCAGCAGCGATGGACAGGGGTACAATGAGCAGTTCTTC. Protein sequence: CASSDGQGYNEQFF.

This chain links TRBV6-1 with TRBJ1-2; D is possibly TRBD1 (6 bases). CDR1 is MNHNS and CDR2 is SASEGT in the germline V gene. V was cut by 0 bases and J by 9 bases, with 14 bases left in between. The CDR3 length is 14 residues. CDR3 amino acids: CASSEAGQGRSYTF. DNA of the CDR3: TGTGCCAGCAGTGAAGCGGGACAAGGCCGTAGCTACACCTTC.

V usage is TRBV19 and J usage is TRBJ1-5; D remains unclear. The germline CDR1 and CDR2 sequences are LNHDA and SQIVND (reference sequence). This CDR3 has 15 amino acids. The V end was cut by 3 bases, the J end by 3 bases, with 12 bases between. The CDR3 loop reads CASSMGRAYNQPQHF. In nucleotides, the CDR3 is TGTGCCAGTAGTATGGGGAGGGCGTACAATCAGCCCCAGCATTTT.

The chain employs TRBV11-2 and TRBJ2-5; 9 bases are a match to TRBD2. J was trimmed by 5 bases and V by 4 bases; bases with no gene match: 8. The CDR3 contains 15 residues. Germline V gene sequence: CDR1 SGHAT, CDR2 FQNNGV. The DNA of the CDR3 is TGTGCCAGCAGCTCCAGTAGCGGGGGCGGGGAGACCCAGTACTTC. Protein: CASSSSSGGGETQYF.

The CDR3 region has the DNA TGTGCCACCAGCAGAGATGGGCGGGGCACAGATACGCAGTATTTT. This gives the protein CATSRDGRGTDTQYF. The J gene is TRBJ2-3, the V gene TRBV15, with D tentatively TRBD2 (5 bases). The V gene's germline CDR1 is LNHNV and CDR2 YYDKDF (reference sequence). V dropped 0 bases and J dropped 1 base, with 8 bases sitting between them. This CDR3 region has 15 residues. Full variable domain (outside the CDR3, taken from reference TRBV15 and TRBJ2-3): DAMVIQNPRYQVTQFGKPVTLSCSQTLNHNVMYWYQQKSSQAPKLLFHYYDKDFNNEADTPDNFQSRRPNTSFCFLDIRSPGLGDTAMYLCATSRDGRGTDTQYFGPGTRLTVL.

This clone has only one observation. The rearrangement uses TRBV2 and TRBJ2-3, with D perhaps matching TRBD2 (5 bases). The CDR3 is made up of 14 amino acids. Germline V gene lookup returns CDR1 SNHLY and CDR2 FYNNEI. V was cut by 7 bases and J by 0 bases, with 11 bases left in between. CDR3 residues: CASIQRESTDTQYF. The CDR3 bases are TGTGCCAGCATCCAGAGGGAAAGCACAGATACGCAGTATTTT.

J is TRBJ1-1 and V is TRBV13; D remains unclear. V lost 0 bases, J lost 4 bases, and 12 bases lay in between. The CDR3 extends over 15 amino acids. Germline V gene lookup returns CDR1 PRHDT and CDR2 FYEKMQ (reference sequence). CDR3 amino acids: CASSLGLGGSTEAFF. The DNA of the CDR3 is TGTGCCAGCAGCTTAGGCCTGGGAGGGAGCACTGAAGCTTTCTTT.

Worth noting for this clone: A junction boundary mismatches the germline segment, possibly from a read error. Other DNA sequences in this sample translate to the same CDR3. The chain has TRBV5-1 and TRBJ2-1; a weak D match, TRBD1 (6 bases). The CDR3 length is 15 residues. CDR1 and CDR2 (germline): SGHRS, YFSETQ. In DNA form, the CDR3 reads TGCGCCAGCAGCTTGGGGGGGCTATTGGAGTATGAGCAATTCTTC. Protein sequence: CASSLGGLLEYEQFF.

The gene calls are TRBV12-5 and TRBJ1-5; 7 nucleotides align to TRBD1. V shed 4 bases and J 8 bases; nucleotides not matched to a gene: 11. The CDR3 is 15 amino acids. CDR1 is LGHNT and CDR2 is FRNRAP in the germline V gene. DNA of the CDR3: TGTGCTAGTGGTTCCGGACAGGCCGGGGGGGAGCCCCAGCATTTT. It translates to CASGSGQAGGEPQHF.

There are a few counts of this clone. This chain uses TRBV7-9 with TRBJ2-7, with 7 bases identical to TRBD1. The CDR3 loop spans 17 amino acids. Germline CDR1 SEHNR, CDR2 FQNEAQ (reference sequence). J was trimmed by 3 bases and V by 0 bases; bases with no gene match: 11. Written as DNA, the CDR3 is TGTGCCAGCAGCTTAGCAAACAGGGGCCTCGACGTCTACGAGCAGTACTTC. As protein: CASSLANRGLDVYEQYF.

The V call is TRBV5-4, the J call TRBJ2-3; 7 nucleotides line up with TRBD1. Germline CDR1 reads SGHNT; CDR2 reads YYREEE (reference sequence). The CDR3 contains 13 residues. With V trimmed by 4 bases and J by 10 bases, 9 bases remained unmatched. Here the CDR3 reads CASSPGTDFSQYF. In DNA, the CDR3 is TGTGCCAGCAGCCCCGGGACAGATTTTTCGCAGTATTTT.

V usage is TRBV25-1 and J usage is TRBJ1-6, with D hard to call. There are 13 residues in the CDR3. Trimming left V 4 bases short and J 9 bases short, with 10 bases between. Germline loops: CDR1 MGHDK, CDR2 SYGVNS. The CDR3 sequence: CASSALELSPLHF. CDR3 coding DNA: TGTGCCAGCAGTGCATTAGAGCTTTCACCCCTCCACTTT.